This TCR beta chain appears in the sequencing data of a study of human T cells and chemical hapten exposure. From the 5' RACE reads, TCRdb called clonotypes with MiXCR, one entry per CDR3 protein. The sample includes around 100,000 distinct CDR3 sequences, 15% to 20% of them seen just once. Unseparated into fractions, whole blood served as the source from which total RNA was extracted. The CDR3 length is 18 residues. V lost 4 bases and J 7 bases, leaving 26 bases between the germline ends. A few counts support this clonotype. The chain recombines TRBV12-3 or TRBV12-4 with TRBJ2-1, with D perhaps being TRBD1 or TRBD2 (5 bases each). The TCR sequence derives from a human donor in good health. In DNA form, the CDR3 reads TGTGCCAGCAGTTCGACGCTCCTCAGGGACCCGCCCGAGAATGAGCAGTTCTTC. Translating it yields CASSSTLLRDPPENEQFF.